Below, 3 T cell receptor beta chains from the same sample are listed, as sequenced in a study of graft-versus-host responses after intestinal transplantation. These receptors have no known antigen. The repertoire was sequenced with immunoSEQ multiplex PCR; TCRdb's copy has only in-frame clones and lacks some. The sample shows tens of thousands of clones, roughly 96% of them seen only once. Sequences were derived from unstimulated CD8+ T cells sorted from spleen or lymph node cells, sampled before transplant. Every receptor here comes from a human donor who was the organ donor for an intestinal transplant.

The chain has TRBV5-1 and TRBJ2-7; TRBD2 is a possible D gene (6 bases). The germline V gene encodes CDR1 SGHRS and CDR2 YFSETQ. V lost 4 bases to trimming and J lost 2 bases, with 19 bases between them. The CDR3 has 16 amino acids. Here the CDR3 reads CASSASMASVTYEQYF. The CDR3 coding sequence is TGCGCCAGCAGCGCGAGCATGGCTAGCGTAACCTACGAGCAGTACTTC. The full variable domain, its missing parts supplied by reference TRBV5-1 and TRBJ2-7, is KAGVTQTPRYLIKTRGQQVTLSCSPISGHRSVSWYQQTPGQGLQFLFEYFSETQRNKGNFPGRFSGRQFSNSRSEMNVSTLELGDSALYLCASSASMASVTYEQYFGPGTRLTVT.

This chain uses TRBV27 with TRBJ1-6; D ambiguous. CDR1 and CDR2 (germline): MNHEY, SMNVEV (reference sequence). Trimming stripped 3 bases from V and 7 bases from J, with 4 bases between. The CDR3 is 12 amino acids. For the CDR3, the DNA is TGTGCCAGCAGTTTGGGAAATTCACCCCTCCACTTT. Translation gives CASSLGNSPLHF.

The rearrangement uses TRBV4-3 and TRBJ1-5, with D unresolved. Trimming left V 1 base short and J 0 bases short, with 10 bases between. This CDR3 is built from 16 residues. Per germline, CDR1 LGHNA and CDR2 YSLEER. DNA of the CDR3: TGCGCCAGCAGCCAAGGCCTCGCGGATAGCAATCAGCCCCAGCATTTT. Its protein is CASSQGLADSNQPQHF.